The source of this TCR beta chain is a study of T cell responses to AZD1222 COVID-19 vaccine. Study findings and constraints: Vaccine-associated CD4 TCRs ranged over spike, dominating at 160-218 and 743-854. Unmutated variant regions reportedly attract nearly half of all spike-specific TCRs. White British donors predominated, females outnumbered males, and clonal diversity was possibly underestimated.

The data were produced by immunoSEQ multiplex PCR, yet TCRdb's version contains in-frame clones alone and is incomplete. Of 100,000 to 150,000 clones listed, around 90% were seen once; the top ten hold around 1.1%. Germline trimming cut 6 bases from V and 5 bases from J; bases unmatched to any gene: 11. The CDR3 extends over 15 amino acids. In germline, CDR1 is LNHDA, CDR2 SQIVND (reference sequence). The study pooled second doses at about 4 or about 12 weeks. A word on this clone: Antigen: not known.

Sequenced material: peripheral blood, taken 28 days after the second AZD1222 dose. This sequence joins TRBV19 and TRBJ2-7; TRBD1 matches at 9 bases. This sequence originates from an adult who received the AZD1222 COVID-19 vaccine. CDR3 region: CASSPTGGQEHEQYF. The CDR3 DNA is TGTGCCAGTAGCCCTACAGGGGGCCAGGAACACGAGCAGTACTTC.